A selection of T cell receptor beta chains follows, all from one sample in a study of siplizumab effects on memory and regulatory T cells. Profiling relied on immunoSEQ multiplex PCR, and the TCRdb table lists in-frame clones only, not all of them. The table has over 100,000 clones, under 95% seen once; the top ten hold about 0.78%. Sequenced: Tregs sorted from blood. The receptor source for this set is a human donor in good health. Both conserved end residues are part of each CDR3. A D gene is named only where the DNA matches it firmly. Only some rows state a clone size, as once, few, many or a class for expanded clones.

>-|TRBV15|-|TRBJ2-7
CATSKERDGFYEQYF
TGTGCCACCAGCAAGGAGAGGGACGGTTTCTACGAGCAGTACTTC
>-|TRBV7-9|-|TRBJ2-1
CASSRARGDEQFF
TGTGCCAGCAGCAGGGCCCGGGGCGATGAGCAGTTCTTC
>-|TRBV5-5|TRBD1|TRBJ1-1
CASSSTGDTEAFF
TGTGCCAGCAGCTCGACAGGGGATACTGAAGCTTTCTTT
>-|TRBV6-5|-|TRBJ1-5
CASSYSGQGNQPQHF
TGTGCCAGCAGTTACTCTGGCCAGGGCAATCAGCCCCAGCATTTT
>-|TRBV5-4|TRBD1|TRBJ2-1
CASSYGQGAVQNEQFF
TGTGCCAGCAGCTACGGACAGGGAGCCGTGCAGAATGAGCAGTTCTTC
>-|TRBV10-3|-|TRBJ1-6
CAIRLRDGDSPLHF
TGTGCCATCAGGCTCCGGGACGGGGATTCACCCCTCCACTTT
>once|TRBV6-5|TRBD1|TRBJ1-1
CASRRDRGGTEAFF
TGTGCCAGCAGACGGGACAGGGGAGGCACTGAAGCTTTCTTT
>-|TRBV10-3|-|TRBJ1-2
CATEQGFGYTF
TGTGCCACAGAACAGGGCTTTGGCTACACCTTC
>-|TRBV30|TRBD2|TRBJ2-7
CAWTIAGGRYEQYF
TGTGCCTGGACCATAGCGGGAGGAAGGTACGAGCAGTACTTC
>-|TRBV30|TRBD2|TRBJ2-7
CAWSVLARGRATNVQYF
TGTGCCTGGAGTGTACTAGCTCGCGGGAGGGCCACAAACGTGCAGTACTTC
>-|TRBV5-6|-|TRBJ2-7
CASSLITGSYEQYF
TGTGCCAGCAGCTTGATCACAGGTTCCTACGAGCAGTACTTC
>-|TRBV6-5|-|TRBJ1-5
CASSYGPGQPQHF
TGTGCCAGCAGCTATGGACCCGGTCAGCCCCAGCATTTT
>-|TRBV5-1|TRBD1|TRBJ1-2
CASSFTGEYGYTF
TGCGCCAGCAGCTTTACAGGGGAATACGGCTACACCTTC
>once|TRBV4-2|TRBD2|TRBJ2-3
CASSQATSGGLRDTQYF
TGTGCCAGCAGCCAAGCTACTAGCGGGGGGCTCAGAGATACGCAGTATTTT